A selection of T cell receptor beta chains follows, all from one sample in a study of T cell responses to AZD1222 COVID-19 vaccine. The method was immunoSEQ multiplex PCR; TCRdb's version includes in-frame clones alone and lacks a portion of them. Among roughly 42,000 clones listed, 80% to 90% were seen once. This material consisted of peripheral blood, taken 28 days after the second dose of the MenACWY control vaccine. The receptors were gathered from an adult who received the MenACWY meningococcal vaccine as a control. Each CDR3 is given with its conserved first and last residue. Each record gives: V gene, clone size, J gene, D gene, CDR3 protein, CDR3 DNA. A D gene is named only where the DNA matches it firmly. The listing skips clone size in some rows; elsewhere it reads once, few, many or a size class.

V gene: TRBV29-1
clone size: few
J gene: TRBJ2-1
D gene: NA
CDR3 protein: CSVEVLTDYRYNEQFF
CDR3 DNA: TGCAGCGTTGAAGTTTTGACAGATTATCGCTACAATGAGCAGTTCTTC

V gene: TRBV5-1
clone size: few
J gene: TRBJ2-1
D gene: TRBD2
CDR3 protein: CASTPLAGVHNEQFF
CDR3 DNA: TGCGCCAGCACCCCCCTAGCGGGAGTTCACAATGAGCAGTTCTTC

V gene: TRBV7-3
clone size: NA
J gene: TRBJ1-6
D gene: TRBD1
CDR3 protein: CASSKPGQKNSPLHF
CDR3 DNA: TGTGCCAGCAGTAAGCCGGGACAGAAAAATTCACCCCTCCACTTT

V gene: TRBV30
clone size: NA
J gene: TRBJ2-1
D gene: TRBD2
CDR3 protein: CAWSVAAGEGTASNEQFF
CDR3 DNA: TGTGCCTGGAGTGTAGCAGCGGGAGAAGGAACAGCGAGCAATGAGCAGTTCTTC

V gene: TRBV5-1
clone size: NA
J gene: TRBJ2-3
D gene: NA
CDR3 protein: CASSLVAGMPDTQYF
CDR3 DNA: TGCGCCAGCAGCTTGGTTGCAGGGATGCCAGATACGCAGTATTTT

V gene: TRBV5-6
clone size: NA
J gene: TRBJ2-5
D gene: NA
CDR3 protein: CASSLVGALGETQYF
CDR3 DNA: TGTGCCAGCAGCTTGGTGGGGGCTTTGGGAGAGACCCAGTACTTC

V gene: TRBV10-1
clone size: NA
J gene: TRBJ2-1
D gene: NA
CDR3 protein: CASSVDKSEQFF
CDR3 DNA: TGCGCCAGCAGTGTCGATAAGAGTGAGCAGTTCTTC

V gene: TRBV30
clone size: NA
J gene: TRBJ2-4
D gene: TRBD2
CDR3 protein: CAWSVGAGGLNIQYF
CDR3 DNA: TGTGCCTGGAGTGTTGGGGCGGGGGGCCTAAACATTCAGTACTTC

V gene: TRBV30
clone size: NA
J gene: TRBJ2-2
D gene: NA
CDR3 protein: CAWSVLVGFGELFF
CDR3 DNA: TGTGCCTGGAGTGTACTAGTAGGGTTCGGGGAGCTGTTTTTT

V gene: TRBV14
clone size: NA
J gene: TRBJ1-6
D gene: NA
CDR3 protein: CASSQDYWNLHSPLHF
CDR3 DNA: TGTGCCAGCAGCCAAGATTACTGGAATCTCCACTCACCCCTCCACTTT

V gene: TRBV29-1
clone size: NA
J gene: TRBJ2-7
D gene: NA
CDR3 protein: CSVAQSRGEQYF
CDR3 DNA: TGCAGCGTTGCACAGTCCCGGGGCGAGCAGTACTTC

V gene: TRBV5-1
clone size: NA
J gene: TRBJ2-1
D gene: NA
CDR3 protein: CASSRTSEGRGEAREQFF
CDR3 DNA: TGCGCCAGCAGCAGGACGTCAGAAGGACGGGGCGAAGCCAGGGAGCAGTTCTTC

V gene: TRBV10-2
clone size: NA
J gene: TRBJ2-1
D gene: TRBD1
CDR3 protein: CASSESLVQGAQFF
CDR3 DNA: TGCGCCAGCAGTGAGTCTCTGGTACAGGGGGCGCAGTTCTTC

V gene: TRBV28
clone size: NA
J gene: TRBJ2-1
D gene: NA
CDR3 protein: CASSLRVVSYEQFF
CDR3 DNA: TGTGCCAGCAGTTTAAGGGTAGTCTCATATGAGCAGTTCTTC

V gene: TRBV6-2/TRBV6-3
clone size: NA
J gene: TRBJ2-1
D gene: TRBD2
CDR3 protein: CASSYLTSGPYNEQFF
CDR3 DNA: TGTGCCAGCAGTTACCTGACTAGCGGGCCATACAATGAGCAGTTCTTC

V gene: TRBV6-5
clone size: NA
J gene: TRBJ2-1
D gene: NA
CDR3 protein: CASSYSPADNEQFF
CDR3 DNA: TGTGCCAGCAGTTACTCGCCGGCGGACAATGAGCAGTTCTTC

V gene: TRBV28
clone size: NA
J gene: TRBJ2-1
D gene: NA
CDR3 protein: CASSFILLGEQFF
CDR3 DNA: TGTGCCAGCAGTTTTATTCTCTTGGGTGAGCAGTTCTTC

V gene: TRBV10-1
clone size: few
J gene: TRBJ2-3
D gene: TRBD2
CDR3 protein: CASSPTSGRPKDTQYF
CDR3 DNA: TGCGCCAGCAGCCCGACTAGCGGGAGACCAAAAGATACGCAGTATTTT

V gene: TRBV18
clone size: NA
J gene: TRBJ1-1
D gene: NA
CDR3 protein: CASSPLPISVRTEAFF
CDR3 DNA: TGTGCCAGCTCACCACTTCCCATTAGTGTTCGGACTGAAGCTTTCTTT

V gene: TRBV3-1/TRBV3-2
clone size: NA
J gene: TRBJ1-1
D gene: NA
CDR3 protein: CASSQTHVNTEAFF
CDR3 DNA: TGTGCCAGCAGCCAAACTCATGTGAACACTGAAGCTTTCTTT

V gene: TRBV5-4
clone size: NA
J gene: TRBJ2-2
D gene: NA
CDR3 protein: CASSPAGIQVNTGELFF
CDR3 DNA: TGTGCCAGCAGTCCGGCGGGAATTCAAGTAAACACCGGGGAGCTGTTTTTT

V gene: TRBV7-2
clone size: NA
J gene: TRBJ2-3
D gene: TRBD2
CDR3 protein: CASRVSSGASTDTQYF
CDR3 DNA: TGTGCCAGCAGAGTTTCTAGCGGGGCTAGCACAGATACGCAGTATTTT

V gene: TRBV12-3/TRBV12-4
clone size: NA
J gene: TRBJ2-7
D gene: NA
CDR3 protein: CASRFGPNEQYF
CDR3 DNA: TGTGCCAGCAGATTCGGCCCAAACGAGCAGTACTTC

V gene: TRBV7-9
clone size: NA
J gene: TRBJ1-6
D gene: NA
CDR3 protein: CASSFHNPGGSLDSPLHF
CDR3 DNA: TGTGCCAGCAGCTTCCATAATCCGGGCGGATCTTTGGATTCACCCCTCCACTTT

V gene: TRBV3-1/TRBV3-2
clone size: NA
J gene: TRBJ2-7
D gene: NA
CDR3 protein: CASSQDGLVSEQYF
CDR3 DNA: TGTGCCAGCAGCCAAGATGGGCTAGTTTCAGAGCAGTACTTC

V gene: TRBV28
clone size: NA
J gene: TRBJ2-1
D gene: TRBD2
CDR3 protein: CASSLSGSKHEQFF
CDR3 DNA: TGTGCCAGCAGTTTGAGCGGGAGTAAGCATGAGCAGTTCTTC

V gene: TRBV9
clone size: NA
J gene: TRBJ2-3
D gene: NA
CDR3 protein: CASSVDLGGVLITDTQYF
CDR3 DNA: TGTGCCAGCAGCGTCGACCTAGGGGGGGTTCTAATTACAGATACGCAGTATTTT

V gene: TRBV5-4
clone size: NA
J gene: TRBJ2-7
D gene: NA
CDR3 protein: CASSLQSYTYEQYF
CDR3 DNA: TGTGCCAGCAGCTTGCAAAGTTACACCTACGAGCAGTACTTC

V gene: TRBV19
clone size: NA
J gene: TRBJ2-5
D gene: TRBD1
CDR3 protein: CASSRDRKETQYF
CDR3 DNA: TGTGCCAGTAGTCGGGACAGAAAAGAGACCCAGTACTTC

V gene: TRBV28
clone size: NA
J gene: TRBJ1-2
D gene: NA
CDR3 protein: CASSLRDSPVYGYTF
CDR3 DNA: TGTGCCAGCAGCCTCAGAGATTCGCCCGTCTATGGCTACACCTTC

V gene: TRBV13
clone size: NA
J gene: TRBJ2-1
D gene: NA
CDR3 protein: CASSGALYNEQFF
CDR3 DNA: TGTGCCAGCAGCGGTGCTCTATACAATGAGCAGTTCTTC

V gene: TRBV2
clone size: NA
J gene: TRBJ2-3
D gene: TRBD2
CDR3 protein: CASSEEKLAGVSDTQYF
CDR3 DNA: TGTGCCAGCAGTGAAGAAAAGCTAGCGGGAGTCTCAGATACGCAGTATTTT

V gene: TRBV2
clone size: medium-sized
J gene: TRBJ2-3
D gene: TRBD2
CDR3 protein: CASNSGRLLSTDTQYF
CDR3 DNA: TGTGCCAGCAACAGCGGGAGGCTCCTTAGCACAGATACGCAGTATTTT

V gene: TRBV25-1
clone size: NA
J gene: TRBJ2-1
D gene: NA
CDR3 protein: CASRPAGFSNEQFF
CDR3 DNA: TGTGCCAGCAGGCCCGCTGGGTTTTCTAATGAGCAGTTCTTC

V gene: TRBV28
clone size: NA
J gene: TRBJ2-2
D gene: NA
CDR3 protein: CATQFPWPPGELFF
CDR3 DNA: TGTGCCACTCAGTTTCCATGGCCACCCGGGGAGCTGTTTTTT

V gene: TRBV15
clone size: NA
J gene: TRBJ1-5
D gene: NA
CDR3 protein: CATSTRANQPQHF
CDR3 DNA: TGTGCCACCAGCACACGGGCGAATCAGCCCCAGCATTTT

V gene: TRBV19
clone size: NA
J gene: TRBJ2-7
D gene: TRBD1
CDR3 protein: CASSMGTGAFPYEQYF
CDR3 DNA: TGTGCCAGTAGTATGGGGACAGGGGCTTTTCCCTACGAGCAGTACTTC

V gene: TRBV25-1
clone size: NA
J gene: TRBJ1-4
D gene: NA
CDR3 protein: CASSELNEKLFF
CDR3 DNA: TGTGCCAGCAGTGAATTAAATGAAAAACTGTTTTTT

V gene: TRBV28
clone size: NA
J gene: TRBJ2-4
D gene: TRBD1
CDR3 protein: CASRTSDRGHTIQYF
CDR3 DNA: TGTGCCAGCAGAACTTCTGACAGGGGGCACACCATTCAGTACTTC

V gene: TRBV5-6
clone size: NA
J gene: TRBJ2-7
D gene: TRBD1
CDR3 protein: CASSAGTGGTYEQYF
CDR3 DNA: TGTGCCAGCAGTGCCGGGACAGGGGGTACCTACGAGCAGTACTTC

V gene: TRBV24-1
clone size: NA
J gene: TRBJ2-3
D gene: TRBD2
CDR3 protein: CATSHSGRLSDTQYF
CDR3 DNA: TGTGCCACCAGTCATAGCGGGAGGCTGTCAGATACGCAGTATTTT

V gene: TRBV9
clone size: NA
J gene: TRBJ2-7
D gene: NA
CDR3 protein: CASSFSYEQYF
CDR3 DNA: TGTGCCAGCAGCTTCTCCTACGAGCAGTACTTC

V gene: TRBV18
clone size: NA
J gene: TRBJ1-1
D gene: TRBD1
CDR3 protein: CASSPGTGGLEGAFF
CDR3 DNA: TGTGCCAGCTCACCCGGGACAGGGGGTTTAGAGGGAGCTTTCTTT

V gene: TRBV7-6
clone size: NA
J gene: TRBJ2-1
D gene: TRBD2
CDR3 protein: CASSLVNSGDEQFF
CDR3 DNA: TGTGCCAGCAGCTTAGTTAATAGCGGGGATGAGCAGTTCTTC

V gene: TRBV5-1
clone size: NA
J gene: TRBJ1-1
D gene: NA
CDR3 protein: CASSWEGNTEAFF
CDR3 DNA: TGCGCCAGCAGCTGGGAGGGGAACACTGAAGCTTTCTTT